This T cell receptor beta chain was retrieved from a study of cytotoxic CD8 clonotypes in ibrutinib-treated CLL (dated by TCRdb to about 2021). For context, the study as a whole: The cohort included some 14 treatment-naive and roughly 10 relapsed/refractory patients; 17 to 18 were IGHV unmutated. Partial responses were observed in some 24 patients and complete responses in 2; after a median follow-up of 68 months, remission was maintained in 15 or so patients and progression was observed in roughly twelve. Response samples were obtained after a median of 12 months of treatment, with a range of roughly 6 to 40 months. An average of approximately 260,000 productive templates and 94,082 productive rearrangements was obtained per sample. Longitudinal samples were obtainable from about 30% of the roughly 90 participants in the trial. Cryopreserved peripheral blood mononuclear cells were collected before treatment, at response, and at either disease progression or sustained remission. Patients were still on ibrutinib when every remission and progressive disease sample was collected.

With regard to this clone: The antigen it recognizes is unknown. Qualities for individual bases were not recorded, and no much larger clone is one base off.

Findings and caveats that apply to the study as a whole: Public clonotypes were rare and either contracted or stayed stable during treatment, and the rise in clonality at ibrutinib response reflected the expansion of private clonotypes. An increase in clonality was observed at ibrutinib response, with clonality remaining stable during sustained remission and falling back toward baseline at progression. Lymph node repertoires were not examined, and the timing of sampling was not matched between patients in sustained remission and those whose disease progressed. Baseline clonality was found to be higher than that of age-matched healthy donors and was strongly correlated with circulating CD8+ T-cell counts.

The goal of deep resolution MiSeq sequencing was a depth between 1 in 1 million and 1 in 200,000 T cells, and coverage averaged 10x per clonotype. TCR beta libraries were generated with the immunoSEQ hsTCRB Kit. In the paper's pipeline: Data were analyzed with ImmunoSEQ Data Assistant and ImmunoSEQ Analyzer, with V, D and J genes assigned per IMGT definitions. Clonality, which ranges from 0 to 1, was calculated by subtracting the normalized Shannon entropy of productive rearrangement frequencies from one. Only overrepresented clonotypes making up at least 0.05% of the repertoire of each patient were included in the public clonotype analysis. About a dozen age-matched healthy donor repertoires from immuneACCESS served as clonality controls. Drawn from immuneACCESS, this table holds only the in-frame rearrangements with V and J called that TCRdb kept. Clones are partly lost; checked studies trace under half to an unresolved V gene and leave the rest unexplained. From that table come the V and J calls and clone size; the DNA was used to work out D and trimming. For this sample the table gives approximately 70,000 clones, of which approximately 80% were detected only once. The leading ten clones occupy 6% to 9% of the sample.

Interpreted using the paper, the time point label stands for: progressive disease on ibrutinib. For TCR beta library preparation, 1.5 to 2 micrograms of genomic DNA was extracted from cryopreserved PBMCs. Longitudinal blood samples from CLL patients on ibrutinib monotherapy were analyzed using high-throughput TCR beta sequencing. The patients took part in an open-label, single-center phase 2 trial of ibrutinib monotherapy. The source was PBMCs, collected at disease progression, from a patient treated with ibrutinib. The receptor comes from a human donor with chronic lymphocytic leukemia.

The base sequence is TGTGCCAGCAGTGCGGAGGTAGCCACAGATACGCAGTATTTT. This yields the protein CASSAEVATDTQYF. The V and J segments used are TRBV6-5 and TRBJ2-3; TRBD2 could be the D gene, as 5 bases match. The trim is 5 bases for V and 2 bases for J, with a gap of 11 bases between the germline ends. From the germline V gene, CDR1 is MNHEY and CDR2 is SVGAGI. The CDR3 goes from the cysteine to the phenylalanine over 14 residues. Only the CDR3 region is kept as DNA, spanning 42 bases read in frame from base 1.